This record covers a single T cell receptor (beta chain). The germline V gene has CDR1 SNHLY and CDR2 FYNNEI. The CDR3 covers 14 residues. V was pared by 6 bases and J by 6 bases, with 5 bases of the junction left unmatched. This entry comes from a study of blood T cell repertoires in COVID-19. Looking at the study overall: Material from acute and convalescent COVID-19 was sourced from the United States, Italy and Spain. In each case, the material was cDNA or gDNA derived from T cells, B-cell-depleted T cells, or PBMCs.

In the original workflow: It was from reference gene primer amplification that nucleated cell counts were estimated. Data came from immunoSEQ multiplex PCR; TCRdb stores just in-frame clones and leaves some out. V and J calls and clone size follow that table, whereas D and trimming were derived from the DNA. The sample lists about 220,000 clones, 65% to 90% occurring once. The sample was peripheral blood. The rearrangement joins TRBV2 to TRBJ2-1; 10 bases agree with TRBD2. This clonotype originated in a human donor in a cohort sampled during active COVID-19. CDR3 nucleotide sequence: TGTGCCAGCAGCGGACTAGCGGTCCTCAATGAGCAGTTCTTC. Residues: CASSGLAVLNEQFF.